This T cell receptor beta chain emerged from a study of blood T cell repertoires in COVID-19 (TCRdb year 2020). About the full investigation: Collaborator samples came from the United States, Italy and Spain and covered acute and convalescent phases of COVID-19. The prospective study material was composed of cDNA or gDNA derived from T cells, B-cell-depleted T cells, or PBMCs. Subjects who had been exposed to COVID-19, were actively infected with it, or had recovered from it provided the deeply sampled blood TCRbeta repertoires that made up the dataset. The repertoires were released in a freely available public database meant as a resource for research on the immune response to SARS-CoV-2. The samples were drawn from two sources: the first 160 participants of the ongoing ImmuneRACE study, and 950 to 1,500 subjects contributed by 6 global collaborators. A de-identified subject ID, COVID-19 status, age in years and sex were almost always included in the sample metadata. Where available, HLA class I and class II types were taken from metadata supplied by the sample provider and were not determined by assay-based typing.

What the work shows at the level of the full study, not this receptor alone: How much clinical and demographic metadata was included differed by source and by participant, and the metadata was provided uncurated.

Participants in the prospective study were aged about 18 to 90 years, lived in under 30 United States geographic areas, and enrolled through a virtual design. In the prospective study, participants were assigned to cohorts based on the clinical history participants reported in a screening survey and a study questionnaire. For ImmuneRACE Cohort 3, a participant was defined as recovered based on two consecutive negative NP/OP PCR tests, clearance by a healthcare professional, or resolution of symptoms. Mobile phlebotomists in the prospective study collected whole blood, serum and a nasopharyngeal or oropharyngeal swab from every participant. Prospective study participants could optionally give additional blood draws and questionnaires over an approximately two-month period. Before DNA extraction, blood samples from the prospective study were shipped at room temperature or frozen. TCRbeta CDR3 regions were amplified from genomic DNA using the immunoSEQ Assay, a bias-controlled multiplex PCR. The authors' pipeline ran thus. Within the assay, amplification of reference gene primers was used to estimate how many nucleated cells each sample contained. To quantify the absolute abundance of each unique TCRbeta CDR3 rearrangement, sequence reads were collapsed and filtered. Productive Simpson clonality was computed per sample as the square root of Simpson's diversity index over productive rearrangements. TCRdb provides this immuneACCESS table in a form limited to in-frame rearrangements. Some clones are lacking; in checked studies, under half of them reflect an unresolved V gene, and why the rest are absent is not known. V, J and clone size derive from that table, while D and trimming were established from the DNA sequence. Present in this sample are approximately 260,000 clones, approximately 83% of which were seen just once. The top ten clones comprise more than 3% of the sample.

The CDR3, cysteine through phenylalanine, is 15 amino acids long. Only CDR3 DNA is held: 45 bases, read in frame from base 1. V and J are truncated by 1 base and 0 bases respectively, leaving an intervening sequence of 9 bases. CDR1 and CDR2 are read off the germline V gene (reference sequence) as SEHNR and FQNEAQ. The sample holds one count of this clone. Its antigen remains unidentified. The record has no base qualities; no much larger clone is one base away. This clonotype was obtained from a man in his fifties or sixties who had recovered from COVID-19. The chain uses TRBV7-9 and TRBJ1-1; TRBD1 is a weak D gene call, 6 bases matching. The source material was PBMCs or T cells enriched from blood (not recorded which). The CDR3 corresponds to CASSLETGMNTEAFF. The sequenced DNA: TGTGCCAGCAGCTTAGAGACAGGAATGAACACTGAAGCTTTCTTT. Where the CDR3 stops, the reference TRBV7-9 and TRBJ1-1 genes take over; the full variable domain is DTGVSQNPRHKITKRGQNVTFRCDPISEHNRLYWYRQTLGQGPEFLTYFQNEAQLEKSRLLSDRFSAERPKGSFSTLEIQRTEQGDSAMYLCASSLETGMNTEAFFGQGTRLTVV.